The rows below give T cell receptor beta chains drawn from one sample of a study of T-cell memory formation after mild COVID-19. TCRdb analysed the 5' RACE reads with MiXCR anew, one entry per CDR3 protein. Of roughly 220,000 distinct CDR3 sequences detected, about 9.2% appear once; the ten largest clones hold 3.5%. Sequenced input: PBMCs or a T cell subset sorted from them (not recorded which). The receptors were sampled from a man in his late teens or twenties who had mild COVID-19 (a few samples of this study predate the infection). Cell type and time point are not known. Both conserved end residues are part of each CDR3. Each record gives: V gene, J gene, clone size, D gene, CDR3 DNA, CDR3 protein. The D gene is left open where the match is weak. Clone size appears in some rows only: once, few, many, or a class for an expanded clone.

TRBV25-1	TRBJ2-7	-	-	TGTGCCAGCAGTGCGCCCTCCGCCTACGAGCAGTACTTC	CASSAPSAYEQYF
TRBV5-1	TRBJ1-1	few	-	TGCGCCAGCAACGCACAGGGAGGGAGCACTGAAGCTTTCTTT	CASNAQGGSTEAFF
TRBV5-1	TRBJ1-4	-	-	TGCGCCAGCAGCTACCATGGGGCAGGGGAAGAAAAACTGTTTTTT	CASSYHGAGEEKLFF
TRBV6-6	TRBJ1-5	few	-	TGTGCCAGCAGTTCAAGATATCAGCCCCAGCATTTT	CASSSRYQPQHF
TRBV18	TRBJ1-2	few	TRBD1	TGTGCCAGCTCCCCTCAAGCCCCGGTCCGCACAGGGGGCTATGGCTACACCTTC	CASSPQAPVRTGGYGYTF
TRBV20-1	TRBJ2-3	-	-	TGCAGTGCCCCGCGGGCAGGAAGCACAGATACGCAGTATTTT	CSAPRAGSTDTQYF
TRBV3-1	TRBJ1-1	few	-	TGTGCCAGCAGCCAACTTACTGAAGCTTTCTTT	CASSQLTEAFF
TRBV10-2	TRBJ2-6	many	-	TGCGCCAGCAGCATCAGCCGGCCTGGGGCCAACGTCCTGACTTTC	CASSISRPGANVLTF
TRBV7-2	TRBJ1-6	many	-	TGTGCCAGCAGCCCCTCCGAGGGATACGGTTCACCCCTCCACTTT	CASSPSEGYGSPLHF
TRBV12-3/TRBV12-4	TRBJ1-6	-	-	TGTGCCAGCAGTTTCTTTCAGGGCGGATCACCCCTCCACTTT	CASSFFQGGSPLHF
TRBV7-9	TRBJ2-3	many	-	TGTGCCAGCAGCTTCACGGCAGGCGGAACCGCAGATACGCAGTATTTT	CASSFTAGGTADTQYF
TRBV10-3	TRBJ2-5	few	TRBD1	TGTGCCATCAGTGAGTCTCAGACAGGGTCGAGGGAGACCCAGTACTTC	CAISESQTGSRETQYF
TRBV21-1	TRBJ1-2	few	-	TGTGCCAGGTCTGGGGGCTACACCTTC	CARSGGYTF
TRBV7-2	TRBJ1-1	few	-	TGTGCCAGCAGCCCACGTGCGGTCATGAACACTGAAGCTTTCTTT	CASSPRAVMNTEAFF
TRBV6-2/TRBV6-3	TRBJ1-5	many	TRBD1	TGTGCCAGCAGTTACTGGGACAGCAGTCAGCCCCAGCATTTT	CASSYWDSSQPQHF
TRBV15	TRBJ2-7	-	-	TGTGCCACCAGCCTCCTCGAGCAGGGCTCCGAGCAGTACTTC	CATSLLEQGSEQYF
TRBV6-6	TRBJ1-2	-	TRBD1	TGTGCCAGCAGCAAAACGACAGGGACGCTTAACTATGGCTACACCTTC	CASSKTTGTLNYGYTF
TRBV5-4	TRBJ2-7	-	-	TGTGCCAGCAGCAGGGGGGACGGCTACGAGCAGTACTTC	CASSRGDGYEQYF
TRBV19	TRBJ2-1	-	TRBD2	TGTGCCAGCTCCGATTGGCGGGGGGGATACAATGAGCAGTTCTTC	CASSDWRGGYNEQFF
TRBV6-5	TRBJ1-5	few	-	TGTGCCAGCAGTTACTTACGACAGCCCCAGCATTTT	CASSYLRQPQHF
TRBV6-5	TRBJ1-2	few	-	TGTGCCGTTGCGAGGGGTGCAGCTAACTATGGCTACACCTTC	CAVARGAANYGYTF
TRBV7-9	TRBJ1-2	-	TRBD1	TGTGCCAGCAGCAGGTCGGACAGGGCTGATGGCTACACCTTC	CASSRSDRADGYTF
TRBV18	TRBJ2-1	few	TRBD1	TGTGCCAGCTCACCACTGACAGGGACCAACAATGAGCAGTTCTTC	CASSPLTGTNNEQFF
TRBV7-2	TRBJ2-3	many	TRBD2	TGTGCCAGCCTGACTAGCGGGGGAACAGATACGCAGTATTTT	CASLTSGGTDTQYF
TRBV5-1	TRBJ1-2	few	TRBD1	TGCGCCAGCAGCTCACTTCCACAGGGGGCGAACTATGGCTACACCTTC	CASSSLPQGANYGYTF
TRBV3-1	TRBJ2-7	few	TRBD1	TGTGCCAGCAGCCAAACAGGGGGCGCCTACGAGCAGTACTTC	CASSQTGGAYEQYF
TRBV7-8	TRBJ2-2	many	-	TGTGCCAGCAGCTTAAGAAAGGCAGGTCCGAACACCGGGGAGCTGTTTTTT	CASSLRKAGPNTGELFF
TRBV6-6	TRBJ2-4	-	-	TGTGCCAGCACCGGGGACGGGAGTAGGTCCAAAAACATTCAGTACTTC	CASTGDGSRSKNIQYF